Below are 9 T cell receptor beta chains sequenced from a single sample in a study of Tregs in tolerant kidney transplant recipients. These receptors' antigens are unknown. Produced via immunoSEQ multiplex PCR; TCRdb's table is partial and in-frame only. Here the sample spans approximately 520 clones, 42% being singletons. The source was Tregs from blood cultured with allogeneic cells, collected before the transplant. The receptors stem from a human patient who received a combined kidney and bone marrow transplant.

Notes on this clone: A much larger clonotype is one base distant, so this may be a read error. This chain links TRBV7-9 with TRBJ1-1; 8 nucleotides agree with TRBD1. V shed 3 bases, J shed 5 bases, and the junction held 11 bases outside the gene matches. The CDR3 runs to 16 residues. The V gene's germline CDR1 is SEHNR and CDR2 FQNEAQ (reference sequence). CDR3: CASSLFTGGMLTEAFF. The CDR3 bases are TGTGCCAGCAGCTTGTTTACAGGGGGTATGTTGACTGAAGCTTTCTTT.

The genes are TRBV2 and TRBJ2-7; 9 nucleotides line up with TRBD1. CDR3 length: 15 residues. J lost 2 bases, V lost 6 bases, and 8 bases had no gene match. Germline CDR1 reads SNHLY; CDR2 reads FYNNEI. For the CDR3, the DNA is TGTGCCAGCAGGTCAACCGGGACAGGGACCTACGAGCAGTACTTC. Translation: CASRSTGTGTYEQYF.

J is TRBJ2-5 and V is TRBV2; 10 bases map to TRBD1. The J call may be incorrect, as the DNA end agrees better with TRBJ2-7. There are 19 residues in the CDR3. Per the germline V gene, CDR1 is SNHLY and CDR2 is FYNNEI. DNA for the CDR3: TGTGCCAGCATCTTCTCGGGACAGGGGTTTTGCGGGGGACTCTCCGAGCAGTACTTC. Protein sequence: CASIFSGQGFCGGLSEQYF.

The genes are TRBV9 and TRBJ2-1; 9 nucleotides match TRBD2. The germline V gene has CDR1 SGDLS and CDR2 YYNGEE. The trim removed 4 bases at V and 4 bases at J, leaving 9 bases unmatched. The CDR3 runs to 16 residues. The CDR3 DNA reads TGTGCCAGCAGCCCCTACTCGCGGGAGGGATACAATGAGCAGTTCTTC. Protein product: CASSPYSREGYNEQFF. The variable domain in full, completed from reference TRBV9 and TRBJ2-1, reads DSGVTQTPKHLITATGQRVTLRCSPRSGDLSVYWYQQSLDQGLQFLIQYYNGEERAKGNILERFSAQQFPDLHSELNLSSLELGDSALYFCASSPYSREGYNEQFFGPGTRLTVL.

On this clone: This likely stems from a read error, as it lies one base from a far larger clone. This chain joins TRBV2 and TRBJ2-5; 10 nucleotides align to TRBD1. The J call is in doubt because the DNA end fits TRBJ2-7 better. Germline CDR1 reads SNHLY; CDR2 reads FYNNEI. This CDR3 spans 19 amino acids. The chain's CDR3 is CASIFSGQGFFGGRYEQYF. CDR3 DNA: TGTGCCAGCATCTTCTCGGGACAGGGGTTTTTCGGGGGACGCTACGAGCAGTACTTC.

V is TRBV10-1 and J is TRBJ2-6; no definite D call. The germline V gene encodes CDR1 WNHNN and CDR2 SYGVQD (reference sequence). This CDR3 is built from 17 residues. Trimming took 11 bases from V and 5 from J, leaving 25 bases between them. This CDR3 reads CAWSGRIAQSRANVLTF. The CDR3 DNA reads TGCGCCTGGAGTGGTAGGATCGCACAAAGTCGGGCCAACGTCCTGACTTTC.

This clone is deemed medium-sized (0.01 to 0.1%). V gene TRBV2 combines with J gene TRBJ1-2, with unresolved D. The CDR3 covers 13 residues. CDR1 and CDR2 from the germline V gene are SNHLY and FYNNEI. Trimming cost V 6 bases and J 3 bases, with 11 bases left between them. CDR3 protein: CASRRERDYGYTF. The CDR3 bases are TGTGCCAGCAGAAGGGAGAGGGACTATGGCTACACCTTC. Full variable domain (remainder filled in from reference TRBV2 and TRBJ1-2): EPEVTQTPSHQVTQMGQEVILRCVPISNHLYFYWYRQILGQKVEFLVSFYNNEISEKSEIFDDQFSVERPDGSNFTLKIRSTKLEDSAMYFCASRRERDYGYTFGSGTRLTVV.

The V call is TRBV19, the J call TRBJ1-1, with D possibly TRBD1 on 5 matching bases. The CDR3 has 13 residues. CDR1 LNHDA and CDR2 SQIVND come from the germline V gene (reference sequence). The V end was cut by 5 bases, the J end by 4 bases, with 11 bases between. CDR3 in DNA: TGTGCCAGTAGTTTGACAAGGGGCACTGAAGCTTTCTTT. Its protein product is CASSLTRGTEAFF.

The chain links TRBV14 to TRBJ1-3; D gene uncertain. The CDR3 loop spans 15 amino acids. The V end lost 1 base, the J end lost 5 bases, and 12 bases lay between the germline ends. CDR1 and CDR2 from the germline V gene are SGHDN and FVKESK. CDR3 DNA sequence: TGTGCCAGCAGCCAAGGCGGCGCCTGGAGAAACACCATATATTTT. It yields the protein CASSQGGAWRNTIYF. Supplemented by reference TRBV14 and TRBJ1-3, the full variable domain reads EAGVTQFPSHSVIEKGQTVTLRCDPISGHDNLYWYRRVMGKEIKFLLHFVKESKQDESGMPNNRFLAERTGGTYSTLKVQPAELEDSGVYFCASSQGGAWRNTIYFGEGSWLTVV.